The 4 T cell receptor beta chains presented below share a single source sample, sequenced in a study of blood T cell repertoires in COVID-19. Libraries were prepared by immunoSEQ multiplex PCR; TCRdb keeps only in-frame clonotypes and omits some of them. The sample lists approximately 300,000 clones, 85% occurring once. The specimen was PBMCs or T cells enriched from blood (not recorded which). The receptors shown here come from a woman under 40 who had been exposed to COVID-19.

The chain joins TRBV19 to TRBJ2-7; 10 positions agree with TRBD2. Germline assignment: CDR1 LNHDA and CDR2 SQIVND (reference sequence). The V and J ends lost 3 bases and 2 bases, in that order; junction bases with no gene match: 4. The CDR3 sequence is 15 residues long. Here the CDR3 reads CASSIGTSATYEQYF. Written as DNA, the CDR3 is TGTGCCAGTAGTATCGGGACTAGCGCAACCTACGAGCAGTACTTC.

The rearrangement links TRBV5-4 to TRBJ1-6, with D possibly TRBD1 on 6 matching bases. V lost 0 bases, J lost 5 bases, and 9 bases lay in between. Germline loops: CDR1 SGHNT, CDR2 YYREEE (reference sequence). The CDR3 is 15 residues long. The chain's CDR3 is CASSLVGHNNSPLHF. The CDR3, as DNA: TGTGCCAGCAGCTTGGTGGGACACAATAATTCACCCCTCCACTTT.

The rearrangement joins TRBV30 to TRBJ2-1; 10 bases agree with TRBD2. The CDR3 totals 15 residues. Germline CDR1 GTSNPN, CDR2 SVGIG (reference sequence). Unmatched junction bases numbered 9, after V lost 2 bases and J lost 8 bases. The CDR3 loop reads CAWSSQGLAWDEQFF. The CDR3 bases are TGTGCCTGGAGTTCCCAGGGACTAGCGTGGGATGAGCAGTTCTTC.

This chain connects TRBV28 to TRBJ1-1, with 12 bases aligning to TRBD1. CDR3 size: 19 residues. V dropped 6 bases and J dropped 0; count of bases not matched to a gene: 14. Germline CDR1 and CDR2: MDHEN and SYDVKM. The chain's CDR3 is CASRRLTGTGGLMNTEAFF. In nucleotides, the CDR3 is TGTGCCAGCAGGAGGCTCACCGGGACAGGGGGCCTAATGAACACTGAAGCTTTCTTT.